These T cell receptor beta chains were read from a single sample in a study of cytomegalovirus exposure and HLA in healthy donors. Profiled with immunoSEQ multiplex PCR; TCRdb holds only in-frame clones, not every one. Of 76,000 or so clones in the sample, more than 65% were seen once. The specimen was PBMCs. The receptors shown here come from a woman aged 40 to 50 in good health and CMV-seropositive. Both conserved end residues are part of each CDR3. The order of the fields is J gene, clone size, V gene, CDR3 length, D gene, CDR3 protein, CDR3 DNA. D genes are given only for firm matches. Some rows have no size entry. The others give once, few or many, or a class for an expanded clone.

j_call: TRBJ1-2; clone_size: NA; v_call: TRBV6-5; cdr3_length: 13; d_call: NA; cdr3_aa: CASSYEGVYGYTF; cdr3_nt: TGTGCCAGCAGTTACGAGGGGGTATATGGCTACACCTTC
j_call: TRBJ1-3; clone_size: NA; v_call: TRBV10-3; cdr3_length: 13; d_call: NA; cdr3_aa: CAIRDSLGNTIYF; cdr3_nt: TGTGCCATCAGGGACAGCCTAGGTAACACCATATATTTT
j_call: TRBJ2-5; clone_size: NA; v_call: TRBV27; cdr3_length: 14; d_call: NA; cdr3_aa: CASSSSGGRETQYF; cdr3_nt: TGTGCCAGCAGCTCCTCAGGAGGGAGAGAGACCCAGTACTTC
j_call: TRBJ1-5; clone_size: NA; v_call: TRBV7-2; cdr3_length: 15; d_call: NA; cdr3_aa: CASSSQGRLSQPQHF; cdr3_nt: TGTGCCAGCAGCTCACAGGGACGCCTTAGTCAGCCCCAGCATTTT
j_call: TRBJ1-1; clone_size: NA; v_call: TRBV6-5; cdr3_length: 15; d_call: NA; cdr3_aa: CASSPMRVQYTEAFF; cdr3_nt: TGTGCCAGCTCCCCAATGAGGGTCCAATACACTGAAGCTTTCTTT
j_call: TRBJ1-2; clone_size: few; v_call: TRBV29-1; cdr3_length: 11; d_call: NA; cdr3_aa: CSGRTETTYTF; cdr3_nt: TGCAGCGGCCGGACAGAGACGACCTACACCTTC
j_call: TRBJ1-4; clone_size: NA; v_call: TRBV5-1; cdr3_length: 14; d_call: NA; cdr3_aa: CASSLDRANEKLFF; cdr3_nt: TGCGCCAGCAGCTTGGACAGGGCTAATGAAAAACTGTTTTTT
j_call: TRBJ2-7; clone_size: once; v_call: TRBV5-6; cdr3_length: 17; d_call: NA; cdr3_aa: CASSLAGGLRGVYEQYF; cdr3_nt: TGTGCCAGCAGCTTGGCCGGGGGGCTCCGAGGCGTCTACGAGCAGTACTTC
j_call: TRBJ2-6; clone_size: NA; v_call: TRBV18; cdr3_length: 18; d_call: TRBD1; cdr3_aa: CASSPRGQGTSGANVLTF; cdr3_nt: TGTGCCAGCTCACCACGGGGACAGGGCACCTCTGGGGCCAACGTCCTGACTTTC
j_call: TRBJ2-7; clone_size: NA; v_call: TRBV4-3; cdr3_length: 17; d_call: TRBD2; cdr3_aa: CASSQDHPGTRRDEQYF; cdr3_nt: TGCGCCAGCAGCCAAGACCACCCCGGGACTAGGAGGGACGAGCAGTACTTC
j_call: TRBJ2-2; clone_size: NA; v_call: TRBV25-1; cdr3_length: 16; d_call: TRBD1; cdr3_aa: CASTRTGTGITGELFF; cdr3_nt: TGTGCCAGCACAAGAACCGGGACAGGGATTACCGGGGAGCTGTTTTTT
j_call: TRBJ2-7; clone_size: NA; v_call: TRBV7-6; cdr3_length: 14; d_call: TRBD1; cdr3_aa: CASTVDRGGYEQYF; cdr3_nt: TGTGCCAGCACCGTCGACAGGGGAGGTTACGAGCAGTACTTC
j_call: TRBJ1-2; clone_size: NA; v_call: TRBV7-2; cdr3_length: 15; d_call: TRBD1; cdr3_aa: CASSTPDRGDYGYTF; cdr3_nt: TGTGCCAGCAGCACACCGGACAGGGGGGACTATGGCTACACCTTC
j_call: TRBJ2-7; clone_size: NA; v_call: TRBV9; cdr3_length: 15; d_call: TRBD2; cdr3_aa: CASSVGSGSSYEQYF; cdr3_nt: TGTGCCAGCAGCGTAGGTAGCGGGAGCTCCTACGAGCAGTACTTC
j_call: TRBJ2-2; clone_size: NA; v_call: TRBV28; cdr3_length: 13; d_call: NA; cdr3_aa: CASRVVISGELFF; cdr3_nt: TGTGCCAGCAGAGTAGTGATATCCGGGGAGCTGTTTTTT
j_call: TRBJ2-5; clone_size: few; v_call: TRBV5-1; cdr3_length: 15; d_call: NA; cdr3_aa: CASSLALGGSETQYF; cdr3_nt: TGCGCCAGCAGCTTGGCCCTGGGGGGATCTGAGACCCAGTACTTC
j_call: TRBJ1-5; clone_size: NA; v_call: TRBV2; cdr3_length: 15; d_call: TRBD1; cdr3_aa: CASRETGESNQPQHF; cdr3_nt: TGTGCCAGCAGGGAGACAGGGGAGAGCAATCAGCCCCAGCATTTT
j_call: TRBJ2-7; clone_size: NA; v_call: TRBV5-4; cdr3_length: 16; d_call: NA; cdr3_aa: CASSLEASARPYEQYF; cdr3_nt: TGTGCCAGCAGCTTAGAGGCGTCAGCCAGACCCTACGAGCAGTACTTC
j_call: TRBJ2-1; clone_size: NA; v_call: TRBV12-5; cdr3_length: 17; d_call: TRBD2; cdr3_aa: CASGLAETSGGVNEQFF; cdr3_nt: TGTGCTAGTGGTTTGGCCGAAACTAGCGGGGGGGTTAATGAGCAGTTCTTC
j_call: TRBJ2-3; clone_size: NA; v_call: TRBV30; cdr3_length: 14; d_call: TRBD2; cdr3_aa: CAWSWLAGVDTQYF; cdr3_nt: TGTGCCTGGAGTTGGCTAGCGGGGGTAGATACGCAGTATTTT
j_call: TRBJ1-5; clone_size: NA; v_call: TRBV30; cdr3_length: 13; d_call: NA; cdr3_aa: CAWSRNRDQPQHF; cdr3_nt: TGTGCCTGGAGCCGGAACAGGGATCAGCCCCAGCATTTT
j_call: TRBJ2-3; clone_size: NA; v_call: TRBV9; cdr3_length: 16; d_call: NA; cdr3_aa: CASSVEAVPSADTQYF; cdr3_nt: TGTGCCAGCAGCGTAGAGGCCGTGCCAAGCGCAGATACGCAGTATTTT
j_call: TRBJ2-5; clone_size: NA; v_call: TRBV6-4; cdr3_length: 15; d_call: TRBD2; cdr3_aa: CASSRIAGAQETQYF; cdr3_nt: TGTGCCAGCAGTCGGATAGCGGGAGCCCAAGAGACCCAGTACTTC
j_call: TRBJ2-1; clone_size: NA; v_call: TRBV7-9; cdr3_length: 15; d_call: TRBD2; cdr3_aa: CASSSSGGADNEQFF; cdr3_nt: TGTGCCAGCAGCTCTAGCGGGGGGGCCGACAATGAGCAGTTCTTC
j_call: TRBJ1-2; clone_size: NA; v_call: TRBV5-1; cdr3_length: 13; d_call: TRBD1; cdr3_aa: CASSTGQGDGYTF; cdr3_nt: TGCGCCAGCAGCACCGGCCAGGGGGATGGCTACACCTTC
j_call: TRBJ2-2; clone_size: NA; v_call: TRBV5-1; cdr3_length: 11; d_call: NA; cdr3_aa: CASSREGELFF; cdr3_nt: TGCGCCAGCAGCCGGGAAGGGGAGCTGTTTTTT
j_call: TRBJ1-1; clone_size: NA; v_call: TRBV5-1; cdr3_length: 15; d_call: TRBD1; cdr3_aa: CASSLRQGWNTEAFF; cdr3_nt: TGCGCCAGCAGCCTGCGACAGGGGTGGAACACTGAAGCTTTCTTT